The 28 T cell receptor beta chains in this list originate from one sample, sequenced in a study of chemoradiotherapy in HPV16-positive cancers. Data came from immunoSEQ multiplex PCR; TCRdb stores just in-frame clones and leaves some out. Counted here are 30,000 or so clones, approximately 88% occurring once; the ten biggest clones make up 5% to 7%. Specimen: blood, collected from a patient who underwent chemoradiotherapy. These receptors originate from a human donor with HPV-associated anogenital cancer.

This chain joins TRBV7-9 and TRBJ2-3; no clear D gene. With 3 bases removed from V and 2 bases from J, the gap between germline ends came to 9 bases. The germline V gene encodes CDR1 SEHNR and CDR2 FQNEAQ (reference sequence). The CDR3 contains 14 residues. CDR3 in DNA: TGTGCCAGCAGCTTGGACCTTTACACAGATACGCAGTATTTT. This gives the protein CASSLDLYTDTQYF. The full variable domain, its missing parts supplied by reference TRBV7-9 and TRBJ2-3, is DTGVSQNPRHKITKRGQNVTFRCDPISEHNRLYWYRQTLGQGPEFLTYFQNEAQLEKSRLLSDRFSAERPKGSFSTLEIQRTEQGDSAMYLCASSLDLYTDTQYFGPGTRLTVL.

With regard to this clone: Germline is not matched at one junction end, which may reflect a read error. The chain carries TRBV7-2 and TRBJ2-7, with TRBD1 identical over 9 bases. The germline V gene has CDR1 SGHTA and CDR2 FQGNSA. The CDR3 totals 16 residues. The CDR3 loop reads CASSLFLGQGFYAQYF. For the CDR3, the DNA is TGTGCCAGCAGCTTATTTTTGGGACAGGGTTTCTACGCGCAGTACTTC.

In its sample, this clone was seen once. This chain connects TRBV7-3 to TRBJ1-1; no firm D call. V shed 4 bases and J shed 1 base, with 7 bases lying between them. Germline-derived CDR1 and CDR2 are SGHTA and FQGTGA. The CDR3 runs 13 residues. The CDR3 here is CASSWGRNTEAFF. The CDR3 DNA sequence: TGTGCCAGCAGCTGGGGTAGGAACACTGAAGCTTTCTTT.

This chain links TRBV5-5 with TRBJ2-4; the match to TRBD2 covers 8 bases. Germline-derived CDR1 and CDR2 are SGHKS and YYEKEE (reference sequence). The CDR3 is made up of 15 amino acids. V shed 4 bases, J shed 13 bases, and the junction held 16 bases outside the gene matches. This CDR3 reads CASSPGGAGEIKQYF. The CDR3 nucleotides read TGTGCCAGCAGCCCGGGGGGGGCGGGGGAAATAAAGCAGTACTTC.

This rearrangement joins TRBV11-2 to TRBJ1-1; tentatively, D is TRBD1 (5 bases). The germline V and J ends were trimmed by 1 base and 2 bases, with 20 bases remaining between them. The CDR3 length is 18 residues. Germline-derived CDR1 and CDR2 are SGHAT and FQNNGV. The CDR3: CASSLGWGGAGFNTEAFF. CDR3 DNA sequence: TGTGCCAGCAGCTTAGGGTGGGGGGGTGCAGGGTTCAACACTGAAGCTTTCTTT.

The chain uses TRBV7-9 and TRBJ1-1; unclear D gene. Trimming removed 5 bases at V and 5 bases at J, with 15 bases between. Germline V CDR1 and CDR2: SEHNR, FQNEAQ (reference sequence). The CDR3 extends over 14 amino acids. The CDR3 coding sequence is TGTGCCAGCAGCCTCACGATGAGGGCGACTGAAGCTTTCTTT. Protein sequence: CASSLTMRATEAFF.

V usage is TRBV6-1 and J usage is TRBJ2-5; 7 bases match TRBD1. The CDR3 length is 12 residues. V lost 10 bases to trimming and J lost 7 bases; unmatched junction nucleotides: 9. Germline CDR1 is MNHNS and CDR2 is SASEGT. DNA for the CDR3: TGTGCCACGAGACAGGGATTCGGGACCCAGTACTTC. Translation: CATRQGFGTQYF.

V and J are TRBV19 and TRBJ2-2; 7 bases match TRBD1. Trimming cost V 6 bases and J 3 bases; bases outside gene matches: 4. Per germline, CDR1 LNHDA and CDR2 SQIVND (reference sequence). The CDR3 runs 14 residues. In DNA, the CDR3 is TGTGCCAGTAGGCGACAGGGTTACACCGGGGAGCTGTTTTTT. This gives the protein CASRRQGYTGELFF.

This chain uses TRBV5-1 with TRBJ1-1; 7 bases map to TRBD1. Germline values: CDR1 SGHRS, CDR2 YFSETQ. This CDR3 contains 15 residues. The junction had 4 bases not matched to a gene; V was cut back by 2 bases and J by 0 bases. CDR3 sequence reads: CASSFSTGMNTEAFF. CDR3 sequence (DNA): TGCGCCAGCAGCTTTTCGACAGGGATGAACACTGAAGCTTTCTTT. The whole variable domain, filled in from reference TRBV5-1 and TRBJ1-1, reads KAGVTQTPRYLIKTRGQQVTLSCSPISGHRSVSWYQQTPGQGLQFLFEYFSETQRNKGNFPGRFSGRQFSNSRSEMNVSTLELGDSALYLCASSFSTGMNTEAFFGQGTRLTVV.

This CDR3 is CASSLDQPGTGELFF. CDR3 coding DNA: TGTGCCAGCAGCTTAGATCAACCGGGAACCGGGGAGCTGTTTTTT. This sequence joins TRBV7-9 and TRBJ2-2; D may be TRBD2 (5 bases). The CDR3 consists of 15 residues. The germline gives CDR1 SEHNR, CDR2 FQNEAQ (reference sequence). The V end lost 1 base, the J end lost 5 bases, and 11 bases lay between the germline ends.

CDR3 DNA sequence: TGTGCCAGCAGTGAAGGGTGGGACAGTGTTTCACCCCTCCACTTT. It yields the protein CASSEGWDSVSPLHF. V gene TRBV2 combines with J gene TRBJ1-6; TRBD1 matches 7 bases. The V gene's germline CDR1 is SNHLY and CDR2 FYNNEI. V shed 1 base, J shed 9 bases, and the junction held 6 bases outside the gene matches. The CDR3 runs to 15 residues.

This clone has more than one count but fewer than ten. The V call is TRBV19, the J call TRBJ1-5; D is possibly TRBD1 (6 bases). The V end lost 6 bases, the J end lost 4 bases, and 16 bases lay between the germline ends. The CDR3 sequence is 15 residues long. The germline V gene has CDR1 LNHDA and CDR2 SQIVND (reference sequence). CDR3 sequence (DNA): TGTGCCAGTAGAGATGGCTTAACAGGGAATCAGCCCCAGCATTTT. This sequence encodes CASRDGLTGNQPQHF.

The chain joins TRBV7-6 to TRBJ1-1; D is possibly TRBD1 (6 bases). The V and J ends lost 1 base and 3 bases respectively, with 12 bases between them. This CDR3 contains 15 residues. The germline V gene has CDR1 SGHVS and CDR2 FNYEAQ. The CDR3 DNA sequence: TGTGCCAGCAGCTTAGGTACAGGGTCCGACACTGAAGCTTTCTTT. This translates into CASSLGTGSDTEAFF.

V and J are TRBV5-6 and TRBJ1-2; TRBD1 is a possible D gene (5 bases). The germline CDR1 and CDR2 sequences are SGHDT and YYEEEE. This CDR3 is built from 13 residues. The V and J ends lost 1 base and 5 bases respectively, with 9 bases between them. In DNA form, the CDR3 reads TGTGCCAGCAGCTTGCCCCGACAGTATGGCTACACCTTC. Residues: CASSLPRQYGYTF. The whole variable domain, filled in from reference TRBV5-6 and TRBJ1-2, reads DAGVTQSPTHLIKTRGQQVTLRCSPKSGHDTVSWYQQALGQGPQFIFQYYEEEERQRGNFPDRFSGHQFPNYSSELNVNALLLGDSALYLCASSLPRQYGYTFGSGTRLTVV.

The chain is built from TRBV6-5 and TRBJ1-4; 7 nucleotides align to TRBD1. The germline V gene encodes CDR1 MNHEY and CDR2 SVGAGI. The CDR3 consists of 14 residues. Trimming removed 9 bases from V and 5 bases from J; junction bases left unmatched: 9. The CDR3 here is CASSLGTANEKLFF. CDR3 DNA sequence: TGTGCCAGTAGCCTGGGGACAGCGAATGAAAAACTGTTTTTT.

The chain is built from TRBV5-1 and TRBJ1-1; D gene uncertain. The CDR3 extends over 14 amino acids. Germline V gene sequence: CDR1 SGHRS, CDR2 YFSETQ. Trimming left V 6 bases short and J 4 bases short, with 16 bases between. The CDR3 reads CASTRGGSGTEAFF. Here the CDR3 DNA reads TGCGCCAGCACCCGAGGAGGTTCGGGCACTGAAGCTTTCTTT.

The chain joins TRBV11-1 to TRBJ2-1, with 10 bases fitting TRBD2. The CDR3 consists of 15 residues. Per the germline V gene, CDR1 is SGHAT and CDR2 is FQDESV (reference sequence). The V and J ends lost 2 bases and 5 bases, in that order; junction bases with no gene match: 3. DNA of the CDR3: TGTGCCAGCAGCTTATCTAGCGGGGGCGACAATGAGCAGTTCTTC. This encodes CASSLSSGGDNEQFF.

This sequence joins TRBV7-2 and TRBJ2-5; 10 bases map to TRBD2. V dropped 5 bases and J dropped 6; count of bases not matched to a gene: 9. The V gene's germline CDR1 is SGHTA and CDR2 FQGNSA. The length of the CDR3 is 15 residues. CDR3 amino acids: CASSESGGAIQTQYF. CDR3 nucleotides: TGTGCCAGCAGCGAAAGCGGGGGGGCCATCCAGACCCAGTACTTC.

The V call is TRBV14, the J call TRBJ1-2; D is ambiguous. Germline V gene lookup returns CDR1 SGHDN and CDR2 FVKESK. Trimming took 4 bases from V and 3 from J, leaving 12 bases between them. The CDR3 is 14 residues long. The CDR3 loop is CASSRILGDYGYTF. In DNA, the CDR3 is TGTGCCAGCAGCCGGATTTTAGGTGACTATGGCTACACCTTC.

The V call is TRBV10-3, the J call TRBJ2-7, with 9 bases matching TRBD1. The V gene end was trimmed by 0 bases and the J gene end by 4 bases; junction bases not matched to a gene: 1. The CDR3 covers 14 residues. CDR1 and CDR2 (germline): ENHRY, SYGVKD. This CDR3 is CAISESGQGYEQYV. The CDR3 region has the DNA TGTGCCATCAGTGAGTCTGGACAGGGGTACGAGCAGTACGTC.

V is TRBV2 and J is TRBJ2-5, with a weak D call TRBD1 (5 bases). CDR1 and CDR2 (germline): SNHLY, FYNNEI. V was clipped by 8 bases and J by 2 bases, with 12 bases between them. This CDR3 spans 13 amino acids. CDR3 nucleotides: TGTGCCAGCTCTAGACAGATTCAAGAGACCCAGTACTTC. Its protein product is CASSRQIQETQYF. The full variable domain, rest sourced from reference TRBV2 and TRBJ2-5, is EPEVTQTPSHQVTQMGQEVILRCVPISNHLYFYWYRQILGQKVEFLVSFYNNEISEKSEIFDDQFSVERPDGSNFTLKIRSTKLEDSAMYFCASSRQIQETQYFGPGTRLLVL.

V usage is TRBV14 and J usage is TRBJ1-6; D is perhaps TRBD1 (5 bases). Germline V gene sequence: CDR1 SGHDN, CDR2 FVKESK. The CDR3 runs 14 residues. V lost 4 bases to trimming and J lost 7 bases, with 11 bases between them. CDR3 in DNA: TGTGCCAGCAGCCCGGGACTGGCAAATTCACCCCTCCACTTT. Translated, it gives CASSPGLANSPLHF.

This chain joins TRBV30 and TRBJ1-6; maybe TRBD1 (5 bases). The germline V and J ends were trimmed by 0 bases and 4 bases, with 10 bases remaining between them. This CDR3 comprises 15 residues. CDR1 GTSNPN and CDR2 SVGIG come from the germline V gene (reference sequence). The chain's CDR3 is CAWSVGDVYNSPLHF. Here the CDR3 DNA reads TGTGCCTGGAGTGTTGGGGACGTATATAATTCACCCCTCCACTTT. Full variable domain (remainder filled in from reference TRBV30 and TRBJ1-6): SQTIHQWPATLVQPVGSPLSLECTVEGTSNPNLYWYRQAAGRGLQLLFYSVGIGQISSEVPQNLSASRPQDRQFILSSKKLLLSDSGFYLCAWSVGDVYNSPLHFGNGTRLTVT.

This sequence joins TRBV5-1 and TRBJ2-3; maybe TRBD1 (6 bases). Germline V CDR1 and CDR2: SGHRS, YFSETQ. The CDR3 has 14 residues. Trimming stripped 0 bases from V and 3 bases from J, with 8 bases between. CDR3 in amino acids: CASSLDTGTDTQYF. The CDR3 bases are TGCGCCAGCAGCTTGGATACAGGGACAGATACGCAGTATTTT.

The chain couples TRBV4-1 to TRBJ2-3; 7 nucleotides match TRBD1. V was clipped by 2 bases and J by 0 bases; unmatched bases: 2. Germline-derived CDR1 and CDR2 are MGHRA and YSYEKL. The CDR3 is 15 amino acids. This chain's CDR3 is CASSQRDSSTDTQYF. The CDR3 DNA follows: TGCGCCAGCAGCCAAAGGGACAGTAGCACAGATACGCAGTATTTT.

V gene TRBV5-6 combines with J gene TRBJ2-5; D call uncertain. This CDR3 region has 15 residues. V lost 1 base and J lost 5, with 15 bases in between. CDR1 is SGHDT and CDR2 is YYEEEE in the germline V gene. CDR3 bases: TGTGCCAGCAGCTTGTACAGCTTCTTAGGGGAGACCCAGTACTTC. Its translation is CASSLYSFLGETQYF.

CDR3 region: CASSFPGTGGEKLFF. In nucleotides, the CDR3 is TGTGCCAGCAGCTTCCCCGGGACAGGGGGCGAAAAACTGTTTTTT. This rearrangement joins TRBV7-8 to TRBJ1-4, with 12 bases identical to TRBD1. The CDR3 extends over 15 amino acids. The V and J ends lost 3 bases and 8 bases, in that order; junction bases with no gene match: 4. Per the germline V gene, CDR1 is SGHVS and CDR2 is FQNEAQ.

The chain couples TRBV9 to TRBJ2-3; D ambiguous. This CDR3 spans 12 amino acids. V lost 2 bases and J 2 bases, leaving 3 bases between the germline ends. Germline loops: CDR1 SGDLS, CDR2 YYNGEE. The CDR3 nucleotides are TGTGCCAGCAGCGTCCACACAGATACGCAGTATTTT. It codes for CASSVHTDTQYF.